The rows below give T cell receptor beta chains drawn from one sample of a study of Ad26.COV2.S vaccination and SARS-CoV-2 variants. Using immunoSEQ multiplex PCR, the repertoire was profiled, and TCRdb retains in-frame clones only, with some absent. The sample lists 380,000 or so clones; around 89% were seen once. Material: peripheral blood, obtained in a trial of Ad26.COV2.S vaccine versus placebo. These receptors were taken from a person aged 18-60 years who received the Ad26.COV2.S COVID-19 vaccine or a placebo. The CDR3 runs from the conserved cysteine through the conserved F or W. D genes are given only for firm matches. The listing skips clone size in some rows; elsewhere it reads once, few, many or a size class.

v_gene: TRBV30; abundance: NA; j_gene: TRBJ1-1; len: 15; d_gene: TRBD1; CDR3nt: TGTGCCTGGAGCAAGGTCCAGGGGGGAAACACTGAAGCTTTCTTT; CDR3aa: CAWSKVQGGNTEAFF
v_gene: TRBV20-1; abundance: NA; j_gene: TRBJ2-7; len: 20; d_gene: TRBD2; CDR3nt: TGCAGTGCTAGTGGTGTACTAGCGGGGGGCCAGACTTTAAGCTCCTACGAGCAGTACTTC; CDR3aa: CSASGVLAGGQTLSSYEQYF
v_gene: TRBV7-3; abundance: once; j_gene: TRBJ2-5; len: 14; d_gene: TRBD1; CDR3nt: TGTGCCAGCAGCTTAGATACAGGGGCAGAGACCCAGTACTTC; CDR3aa: CASSLDTGAETQYF
v_gene: TRBV18; abundance: NA; j_gene: TRBJ2-3; len: 17; d_gene: NA; CDR3nt: TGTGCCAGCTCACCAGCCACCCCCCTAGATGGCACAGATACGCAGTATTTT; CDR3aa: CASSPATPLDGTDTQYF
v_gene: TRBV7-9; abundance: NA; j_gene: TRBJ2-1; len: 13; d_gene: NA; CDR3nt: TGTGCCACCACGCTAGTTTCCTACAATGAGCAGTTCTTC; CDR3aa: CATTLVSYNEQFF
v_gene: TRBV7-2; abundance: NA; j_gene: TRBJ2-3; len: 16; d_gene: TRBD2; CDR3nt: TGTGCCAGCAGCCCCGGTGAGGCGGGGGGGGGAGATACGCAGTATTTT; CDR3aa: CASSPGEAGGGDTQYF
v_gene: TRBV18; abundance: NA; j_gene: TRBJ2-2; len: 14; d_gene: TRBD1; CDR3nt: TGTGCCAGCCAAACAGGGGCCAACACCGGGGAGCTGTTTTTT; CDR3aa: CASQTGANTGELFF
v_gene: TRBV6-1; abundance: NA; j_gene: TRBJ1-5; len: 16; d_gene: TRBD1; CDR3nt: TGTGCCAGCAGTGACCCACGGACAGGACTGAATCAGCCCCAGCATTTT; CDR3aa: CASSDPRTGLNQPQHF
v_gene: TRBV11-2; abundance: NA; j_gene: TRBJ2-1; len: 11; d_gene: NA; CDR3nt: TGTGCCAGCAGCCCTTTCAATGAGCAGTTCTTC; CDR3aa: CASSPFNEQFF
v_gene: TRBV7-9; abundance: NA; j_gene: TRBJ1-1; len: 17; d_gene: NA; CDR3nt: TGTGCCAGCAGATCCCAGGGCCCGGGGAAGAAGGTCACTGAAGCTTTCTTT; CDR3aa: CASRSQGPGKKVTEAFF
v_gene: TRBV7-3; abundance: once; j_gene: TRBJ2-1; len: 15; d_gene: TRBD2; CDR3nt: TGTGCCAGCAGCCCGGTAGCGGGGGCCAACAATGAGCAGTTCTTC; CDR3aa: CASSPVAGANNEQFF
v_gene: TRBV19; abundance: NA; j_gene: TRBJ2-5; len: 16; d_gene: TRBD2; CDR3nt: TGTGCCAGTTCGGTGGCGGGACTAGTTTTCCAAGAGACCCAGTACTTC; CDR3aa: CASSVAGLVFQETQYF
v_gene: TRBV4-1; abundance: NA; j_gene: TRBJ2-7; len: 16; d_gene: TRBD1; CDR3nt: TGCGCCAGCAGCCAAGATAAGGGACAGTACCCCTACGAGCAGTACTTC; CDR3aa: CASSQDKGQYPYEQYF
v_gene: TRBV11-2; abundance: NA; j_gene: TRBJ2-1; len: 16; d_gene: TRBD2; CDR3nt: TGTGCCAGCAGCTTAGGCCTAGCGGGACCCTACAATGAGCAGTTCTTC; CDR3aa: CASSLGLAGPYNEQFF
v_gene: TRBV28; abundance: NA; j_gene: TRBJ2-1; len: 20; d_gene: TRBD2; CDR3nt: TGTGCCAGCAGTTTCCCCCCTAGACTAGCGGGACGTATCTCCTACAATGAGCAGTTCTTC; CDR3aa: CASSFPPRLAGRISYNEQFF
v_gene: TRBV28; abundance: few; j_gene: TRBJ2-5; len: 13; d_gene: TRBD2; CDR3nt: TGTGCCAGCTTTAGCGGGAGTCAAGAGACCCAGTACTTC; CDR3aa: CASFSGSQETQYF
v_gene: TRBV11-2; abundance: NA; j_gene: TRBJ1-4; len: 14; d_gene: TRBD1; CDR3nt: TGTGCCAGCAGCCCGGGACAGAATAATGAAAAACTGTTTTTT; CDR3aa: CASSPGQNNEKLFF
v_gene: TRBV10-2; abundance: NA; j_gene: TRBJ2-1; len: 15; d_gene: NA; CDR3nt: TGCGCCAGCAGTGACTCACGCCGTCGAAACAATGAGCAGTTCTTC; CDR3aa: CASSDSRRRNNEQFF
v_gene: TRBV28; abundance: few; j_gene: TRBJ1-1; len: 12; d_gene: NA; CDR3nt: TGTGCCAGCAGCCAGATGGACACTGAAGCTTTCTTT; CDR3aa: CASSQMDTEAFF
v_gene: TRBV6-1; abundance: NA; j_gene: TRBJ2-7; len: 14; d_gene: NA; CDR3nt: TGTGCCAGCAGTGAATCAGGACGCCCTTACGAGCAGTACTTC; CDR3aa: CASSESGRPYEQYF
v_gene: TRBV14; abundance: NA; j_gene: TRBJ2-7; len: 16; d_gene: NA; CDR3nt: TGTGCCAGCAGCCCCCACAAGGGACAATCCACCTACGAGCAGTACTTC; CDR3aa: CASSPHKGQSTYEQYF
v_gene: TRBV5-1; abundance: NA; j_gene: TRBJ1-1; len: 15; d_gene: TRBD1; CDR3nt: TGCGCCAGCAGTCATACGACAGGGGGGAACACTGAAGCTTTCTTT; CDR3aa: CASSHTTGGNTEAFF
v_gene: TRBV29-1; abundance: NA; j_gene: TRBJ2-1; len: 13; d_gene: TRBD1; CDR3nt: TGCAGCGTTTCCCACAGGGGGCTGATTGAGCAGTTCTTC; CDR3aa: CSVSHRGLIEQFF
v_gene: TRBV7-8; abundance: NA; j_gene: TRBJ2-7; len: 15; d_gene: TRBD2; CDR3nt: TGTGCCAGCAGCAGGGAGCGGGAGCCATCCTACGAGCAGTACTTC; CDR3aa: CASSREREPSYEQYF